Below, 28 T cell receptor beta chains from the same sample are listed, as sequenced in a study of patients and donors after allogeneic stem cell transplantation. MiXCR was run by TCRdb on the RT-PCR reads, yielding one entry per CDR3 protein. The sample shows 900,000 to 1,000,000 distinct CDR3 sequences, around 17% of them seen only once. Input material: blood, either unsorted or a sorted T cell fraction (not recorded which). The receptors here all came from a human donor who was either an allogeneic HSCT recipient or a stem cell or donor lymphocyte infusion donor (not recorded which). It is not recorded whose cells these are; they may come from a transplant donor.

This clonotype was counted between two and nine times. The genes are TRBV20-1 and TRBJ1-1; tentative D call: TRBD1 (5 bases). Germline CDR1 reads DFQATT; CDR2 reads SNEGSKA (reference sequence). Trimming took off 6 bases at V and 1 base at J, with 15 bases between the two ends. This CDR3 is 14 amino acids long. CDR3 protein: CSAKAGGWNTEAFF. The CDR3, as DNA: TGCAGTGCGAAGGCGGGGGGATGGAACACTGAAGCTTTCTTT.

This clonotype was found a few times. The chain is built from TRBV6-1 and TRBJ2-2, with D tentatively TRBD1 (6 bases). Trimming cost V 8 bases and J 3 bases, with 19 bases left between them. This CDR3 has 16 amino acids. Germline lookup yields CDR1 MNHNS and CDR2 SASEGT. The CDR3 is CASAQQGQLHTGELFF. CDR3 bases: TGTGCCAGCGCTCAACAGGGTCAGTTGCACACCGGGGAGCTGTTTTTT.

The genes are TRBV20-1 and TRBJ2-1; 7 positions agree with TRBD1. The length of the CDR3 is 13 residues. V shed 0 bases, J shed 8 bases, and the junction held 4 bases outside the gene matches. CDR1 is DFQATT and CDR2 is SNEGSKA in the germline V gene (reference sequence). The CDR3 DNA is TGCAGTGCTAGAGATTTAGGGGGCGATGAGCAGTTCTTC. It specifies CSARDLGGDEQFF.

This chain joins TRBV6-1 and TRBJ1-3, with D possibly matching TRBD1 (6 bases). This CDR3 comprises 16 residues. Trimming pared 5 bases from V and 0 bases from J, leaving 14 bases between. Germline CDR1 MNHNS, CDR2 SASEGT. The CDR3 DNA is TGTGCCAGCAGTCGAGACAGGTCCAGCTCTGGAAACACCATATATTTT. It codes for CASSRDRSSSGNTIYF.

This clonotype was found once. The genes are TRBV5-1 and TRBJ1-2; D unclear. Germline assignment: CDR1 SGHRS and CDR2 YFSETQ. V lost 5 bases and J 2 bases, leaving 7 bases between the germline ends. The CDR3 totals 12 residues. CDR3 in DNA: TGCGCCAGCAGAGAACAGAACTATGGCTACACCTTC. Translated: CASREQNYGYTF.

The gene calls are TRBV20-1 and TRBJ2-2, with unresolved D. Germline assignment: CDR1 DFQATT and CDR2 SNEGSKA (reference sequence). The CDR3 totals 16 residues. Between the trimmed V and J ends, which lost 0 bases and 0 bases, there was a span of 11 bases. The DNA for the CDR3 is TGCAGTGCTAGAGATGCCGGCAGGTCGAACACCGGGGAGCTGTTTTTT. Translated: CSARDAGRSNTGELFF.

V and J are TRBV28 and TRBJ1-1, with D tentatively TRBD1 (6 bases). This CDR3 comprises 17 residues. Germline values: CDR1 MDHEN, CDR2 SYDVKM. V was clipped by 5 bases and J by 0 bases, with 19 bases between them. The CDR3 here is CASSLPGQFYMNTEAFF. The CDR3, as DNA: TGTGCCAGCAGTCTCCCCGGACAGTTTTACATGAACACTGAAGCTTTCTTT.

The V and J genes are TRBV7-9 and TRBJ1-1; no clear D. CDR3 length equals 12 residues. V lost 7 bases and J 0 bases, leaving 6 bases between the germline ends. Germline V gene sequence: CDR1 SEHNR, CDR2 FQNEAQ (reference sequence). CDR3 sequence: CASIGMNTEAFF. Here the CDR3 DNA reads TGTGCCAGCATTGGGATGAACACTGAAGCTTTCTTT.

This clonotype has a count of ten or more. The V gene is TRBV3-1, the J gene TRBJ1-1; D unresolved. CDR3 size: 14 residues. V lost 0 bases and J 1 base, leaving 6 bases between the germline ends. Germline V gene data show CDR1 as LGHDT and CDR2 as YNNKEL (reference sequence). This CDR3 is CASSQDGRNTEAFF. CDR3 sequence (DNA): TGTGCCAGCAGCCAAGATGGCAGGAACACTGAAGCTTTCTTT.

This clonotype has just a few counts. The chain is built from TRBV27 and TRBJ2-2; a weak D match, TRBD1 (5 bases). The CDR3 spans 15 residues. From germline, CDR1 is MNHEY and CDR2 SMNVEV (reference sequence). V lost 5 bases, J lost 6 bases, and 16 bases lay in between. This CDR3 is CASSLMTEASGELFF. CDR3 DNA sequence: TGTGCCAGCAGTCTTATGACAGAGGCCTCCGGGGAGCTGTTTTTT.

This clonotype was counted between two and nine times. The chain carries TRBV11-1 and TRBJ1-5; TRBD1 matches 9 bases. V dropped 4 bases and J dropped 2; count of bases not matched to a gene: 15. The germline gives CDR1 SGHAT, CDR2 FQDESV (reference sequence). There are 19 residues in the CDR3. In DNA, the CDR3 is TGTGCCAGCAGCTACCAATCCGGGACAGGGACAGGAGGCAATCAGCCCCAGCATTTT. Translated: CASSYQSGTGTGGNQPQHF.

The table lists this clonotype with a few counts. The chain carries TRBV12-3 or TRBV12-4 and TRBJ1-5; the D is unclear. V lost 4 bases to trimming and J lost 4 bases, with 11 bases between them. The CDR3 is 14 residues long. The CDR3 is CASSYQKANQPQHF. The CDR3 coding sequence is TGTGCCAGCAGTTACCAGAAGGCTAATCAGCCCCAGCATTTT.

The chain couples TRBV29-1 to TRBJ2-2; the D gene is possibly TRBD1 (6 bases). The CDR3 extends over 13 amino acids. Trimming shortened V by 5 bases and J by 4 bases, and 11 bases separated the two germline ends. Germline V gene sequence: CDR1 SQVTM, CDR2 ANQGSEA. The CDR3 DNA is TGCAGCGTTTCAGGGGTTGGCACCGGGGAGCTGTTTTTT. This sequence encodes CSVSGVGTGELFF.

This clonotype was seen many times. The chain is built from TRBV4-3 and TRBJ2-2, with D hard to call. This CDR3 comprises 14 residues. V shed 3 bases and J shed 1 base, with 6 bases lying between them. Germline CDR1 is LGHNA and CDR2 is YSLEER. Here the CDR3 DNA reads TGCGCCAGCAGCCAGATACAGAACACCGGGGAGCTGTTTTTT. Its translation: CASSQIQNTGELFF.

In its sample, this clonotype was seen a few times. The chain couples TRBV25-1 to TRBJ2-1; a weak D match, TRBD2 (7 bases). The ends were cut back, 4 bases at V and 4 bases at J, with 17 bases in the middle. The CDR3 spans 16 residues. CDR1 is MGHDK and CDR2 is SYGVNS in the germline V gene. CDR3 bases: TGTGCCAGCAGTGGCGGACAGTACGGGAGGTACAATGAGCAGTTCTTC. It translates to CASSGGQYGRYNEQFF.

This clonotype was recorded a few times. The gene calls are TRBV19 and TRBJ1-6, with D unclear. The CDR3 consists of 14 residues. The V gene's germline CDR1 is LNHDA and CDR2 SQIVND (reference sequence). The V end was cut by 4 bases, the J end by 7 bases, with 11 bases between. CDR3 amino acids: CASSKGGGNSPLHF. The CDR3 nucleotides read TGTGCCAGTAGTAAGGGTGGAGGGAATTCACCCCTCCACTTT.

This clonotype turned up a few times. This rearrangement joins TRBV12-3 or TRBV12-4 to TRBJ2-7, with 9 bases matching TRBD2. The CDR3 sequence is 15 residues long. The V segment lost 7 bases and the J segment 7 bases; nucleotides outside the gene matches: 14. CDR3 loop: CASTVRGSGRREQYF. The CDR3 bases are TGTGCCAGCACCGTCCGGGGGAGCGGGAGGCGTGAGCAGTACTTC.

This clonotype was counted between two and nine times. The chain is built from TRBV7-9 and TRBJ1-1, with a weak D call TRBD1 (5 bases). The CDR3 sequence is 15 residues long. Trimming shortened V by 1 base and J by 1 base, and 10 bases separated the two germline ends. Germline V CDR1 and CDR2: SEHNR, FQNEAQ (reference sequence). CDR3 DNA sequence: TGTGCCAGCAGCTTAGAGGGGACGAGGAACACTGAAGCTTTCTTT. This sequence encodes CASSLEGTRNTEAFF.

The rearrangement links TRBV5-1 to TRBJ2-1, with 13 bases lining up with TRBD2. Germline loops: CDR1 SGHRS, CDR2 YFSETQ. This CDR3 contains 18 residues. Trimming cost V 3 bases and J 8 bases; bases outside gene matches: 14. CDR3 in DNA: TGCGCCAGCAGCTCCGCCGGACTAGCGGGGGCCGTGGTGGATGAGCAGTTCTTC. It yields the protein CASSSAGLAGAVVDEQFF.

This chain joins TRBV4-3 and TRBJ1-1; D unclear. The CDR3 has 14 amino acids. Per germline, CDR1 LGHNA and CDR2 YSLEER. With 5 bases removed from V and 1 base from J, the gap between germline ends came to 11 bases. The CDR3 here is CASSSTLGNTEAFF. CDR3 bases: TGCGCCAGCAGCTCTACTTTGGGGAACACTGAAGCTTTCTTT.

This clonotype turned up a few times. V usage is TRBV15 and J usage is TRBJ1-1, with 8 bases that match TRBD1. V dropped 8 bases and J dropped 4; count of bases not matched to a gene: 6. This CDR3 has 13 residues. Germline V gene sequence: CDR1 LNHNV, CDR2 YYDKDF (reference sequence). CDR3 DNA: TGTGCCACCCAGGGGGCGCGTGGCACTGAAGCTTTCTTT. It yields the protein CATQGARGTEAFF.

This clonotype was seen a handful of times. V and J are TRBV4-2 and TRBJ2-2, with a possible D match to TRBD1 (5 bases). V lost 1 base and J 6 bases, leaving 12 bases between the germline ends. CDR3 length equals 15 residues. Per the germline V gene, CDR1 is LGHNA and CDR2 is YNFKEQ. The CDR3 protein is CASSQAGSVAGELFF. CDR3 coding DNA: TGTGCCAGCAGCCAAGCAGGGTCCGTCGCCGGGGAGCTGTTTTTT.

This clonotype was seen many times. The chain recombines TRBV24-1 with TRBJ2-1; no reliable D call. V lost 4 bases and J 15 bases, leaving 12 bases between the germline ends. CDR3 length equals 11 residues. From germline, CDR1 is KGHDR and CDR2 SFDVKD. Here the CDR3 reads CATSDQLALFF. CDR3 sequence (DNA): TGTGCCACCAGTGACCAATTAGCCCTGTTCTTC.

For this clonotype: Its ends do not fully match the called genes, so a read error is possible. The V gene is TRBV12-3 or TRBV12-4, the J gene TRBJ1-2, with 8 bases lining up with TRBD1. The CDR3 sequence is 11 residues long. CDR3 nucleotide sequence: TGTGCCAGCAGTTTAGGGACAGGGTACGCCTTC. It encodes CASSLGTGYAF.

CDR3 loop: CASTESGNTGELFF. CDR3 nucleotides: TGTGCCAGCACGGAGAGCGGCAACACCGGGGAGCTGTTTTTT. The V call is TRBV2, the J call TRBJ2-2; D possibly corresponds to TRBD2 (5 bases). The CDR3 has 14 residues. V dropped 7 bases and J dropped 2 bases, with 11 bases sitting between them. CDR1 and CDR2 (germline): SNHLY, FYNNEI. The whole variable domain, remainder taken from reference TRBV2 and TRBJ2-2, is EPEVTQTPSHQVTQMGQEVILRCVPISNHLYFYWYRQILGQKVEFLVSFYNNEISEKSEIFDDQFSVERPDGSNFTLKIRSTKLEDSAMYFCASTESGNTGELFFGEGSRLTVL.

This chain connects TRBV9 to TRBJ1-2; TRBD1 matches 9 bases. CDR1 is SGDLS and CDR2 is YYNGEE in the germline V gene. The CDR3 sequence is 16 residues long. V gave up 4 bases and J gave up 5 bases; unmatched junction bases: 12. The CDR3 DNA sequence: TGTGCCAGCAGCCGCGAGACAGGGGGAGGGGGGTATGGCTACACCTTC. The encoded protein is CASSRETGGGGYGYTF. Together with reference TRBV9 and TRBJ1-2, the CDR3 gives the full variable domain: DSGVTQTPKHLITATGQRVTLRCSPRSGDLSVYWYQQSLDQGLQFLIQYYNGEERAKGNILERFSAQQFPDLHSELNLSSLELGDSALYFCASSRETGGGGYGYTFGSGTRLTVV.

This clonotype has more than one count but fewer than ten. The genes are TRBV7-9 and TRBJ2-3; D is tentatively TRBD1 or TRBD2 (5 bases each). The CDR3 has 17 residues. V was clipped by 5 bases and J by 0 bases, with 18 bases between them. The germline gives CDR1 SEHNR, CDR2 FQNEAQ (reference sequence). CDR3: CASSLRGRPSSTDTQYF. DNA for the CDR3: TGTGCCAGCAGCCTCCGGGGCAGGCCCTCTAGCACAGATACGCAGTATTTT.

This rearrangement joins TRBV9 to TRBJ1-2; no clear D. The CDR3 extends over 13 amino acids. Trimming stripped 0 bases from V and 2 bases from J, with 5 bases between. CDR1 is SGDLS and CDR2 is YYNGEE in the germline V gene. CDR3 DNA sequence: TGTGCCAGCAGCGTAGAACCGAACTATGGCTACACCTTC. The encoded protein is CASSVEPNYGYTF.